A single sample is the source of the 20 T cell receptor beta chains below, sequenced in a study of cytomegalovirus exposure and HLA in healthy donors. The PCR contained 60 Vbeta and 13 Jbeta primers. The protocol was immunoSEQ multiplex PCR, while the TCRdb copy is restricted to in-frame clones and leaves out a portion. The table shows 99,000 or so clones, with just under 80% occurring only once. Sequenced input: PBMCs. These receptors were collected from a male donor in good health and CMV-seronegative.

The rearrangement uses TRBV5-5 and TRBJ1-1, with D maybe TRBD1 (5 bases). V lost 1 base and J 1 base, leaving 11 bases between the germline ends. From germline, CDR1 is SGHKS and CDR2 YYEKEE (reference sequence). This CDR3 contains 15 residues. The CDR3 region has the DNA TGTGCCAGCAGCTTGTGGGGCGGGGGGAACACTGAAGCTTTCTTT. Protein: CASSLWGGGNTEAFF.

This chain uses TRBV18 with TRBJ2-1; possibly TRBD2 for D (6 bases). CDR1 and CDR2 (germline): KGHSH, LQKENI. The germline V and J ends were trimmed by 5 bases and 0 bases, with 8 bases remaining between them. The CDR3 extends over 14 amino acids. The CDR3 loop reads CASSSGPSYNEQFF. The CDR3 DNA reads TGTGCCAGCTCAAGCGGGCCCTCCTACAATGAGCAGTTCTTC. The whole variable domain, remainder taken from reference TRBV18 and TRBJ2-1, is NAGVMQNPRHLVRRRGQEARLRCSPMKGHSHVYWYRQLPEEGLKFMVYLQKENIIDESGMPKERFSAEFPKEGPSILRIQQVVRGDSAAYFCASSSGPSYNEQFFGPGTRLTVL.

This chain links TRBV30 with TRBJ1-1; TRBD1 aligns across 8 bases. V lost 4 bases to trimming and J lost 0 bases; unmatched junction nucleotides: 7. The V gene's germline CDR1 is GTSNPN and CDR2 SVGIG (reference sequence). The CDR3 runs to 15 residues. The CDR3 DNA reads TGTGCCTGGAATCAAGACAGGGGTATGAACACTGAAGCTTTCTTT. It codes for CAWNQDRGMNTEAFF.

This clone showed up just once. The genes are TRBV5-1 and TRBJ1-2, with D possibly being TRBD1 (6 bases). V lost 4 bases and J 4 bases, leaving 14 bases between the germline ends. Germline CDR1 reads SGHRS; CDR2 reads YFSETQ. This CDR3 spans 14 amino acids. CDR3 bases: TGCGCCAGCAGCACCACTGGACAGATCTATGGCTACACCTTC. This gives the protein CASSTTGQIYGYTF.

The chain uses TRBV4-1 and TRBJ2-1, with a tentative D call TRBD2 (5 bases). Per germline, CDR1 MGHRA and CDR2 YSYEKL. The CDR3 sequence is 19 residues long. The germline V and J ends were trimmed by 0 bases and 5 bases, with 23 bases remaining between them. The CDR3 DNA follows: TGCGCCAGCAGCCAAGATCCGGTCGGATCTGGCGGGCTCAACAATGAGCAGTTCTTC. Its translation is CASSQDPVGSGGLNNEQFF.

With regard to this clone: Other DNA sequences in the sample encode the same CDR3. The rearrangement joins TRBV19 to TRBJ1-2, with a possible D match to TRBD1 (5 bases). V was cut by 9 bases and J by 0 bases, with 14 bases left in between. CDR1 is LNHDA and CDR2 is SQIVND in the germline V gene (reference sequence). The CDR3 spans 14 residues. CDR3 coding DNA: TGTGCCAGCGGGCATTCGACAGCTAACTATGGCTACACCTTC. Its protein is CASGHSTANYGYTF.

This clone was seen a handful of times. V usage is TRBV5-1 and J usage is TRBJ2-7; unclear D gene. Trimming took 0 bases from V and 1 from J, leaving 8 bases between them. Germline V gene sequence: CDR1 SGHRS, CDR2 YFSETQ. This CDR3 is built from 14 residues. The CDR3 spells CASSLDGGSYEQYF. CDR3 coding DNA: TGCGCCAGCAGCTTGGATGGCGGTTCCTACGAGCAGTACTTC.

This chain connects TRBV2 to TRBJ2-1; TRBD2 aligns across 11 bases. Trimming at V came to 6 bases and at J to 7 bases, leaving 8 bases not matched to a gene. CDR1 and CDR2 from the germline V gene are SNHLY and FYNNEI. The CDR3 runs to 15 residues. CDR3 bases: TGTGCCAGCAGATTCTTACTAGCGGGAGAGAATGAGCAGTTCTTC. Its translation: CASRFLLAGENEQFF.

The chain employs TRBV19 and TRBJ1-4; perhaps TRBD1 as D (5 bases). The ends were cut back, 6 bases at V and 4 bases at J, with 12 bases in the middle. From germline, CDR1 is LNHDA and CDR2 SQIVND (reference sequence). The CDR3 sequence is 14 residues long. The CDR3 region has the DNA TGTGCCAGTAGCCAACAGGAGTATAATGAAAAACTGTTTTTT. Its translation is CASSQQEYNEKLFF.

The chain has TRBV5-6 and TRBJ2-1; 7 bases agree with TRBD2. Losses at the gene ends were 5 bases for V and 2 bases for J; bases not matched to a gene: 16. The CDR3 extends over 18 amino acids. The germline CDR1 and CDR2 sequences are SGHDT and YYEEEE. Here the CDR3 DNA reads TGTGCCAGCAGTTATAACTTGGGGGGAGGGCCGACCTACAATGAGCAGTTCTTC. Translating gives CASSYNLGGGPTYNEQFF.

On this clone itself: The junction does not match germline at one end; this may be a read error. The chain carries TRBV7-9 and TRBJ2-2, with 8 bases that match TRBD1. The CDR3 consists of 16 residues. The germline V gene has CDR1 SEHNR and CDR2 FQNEAQ (reference sequence). Written as DNA, the CDR3 is TGTTCCAGCAGCTCAAATTACAGGGGGGTAGCCGGGGAGCTGTTTTTT. This translates into CSSSSNYRGVAGELFF.

This clone was picked up a small number of times. This sequence joins TRBV7-8 and TRBJ2-1, with TRBD2 matching over 10 bases. In germline, CDR1 is SGHVS, CDR2 FQNEAQ. V trimming: 2 bases; J trimming: 9 bases; junction bases outside the gene matches: 16. The CDR3 totals 18 residues. This CDR3 reads CASSLTGLASGSISEQFF. The CDR3, as DNA: TGTGCCAGCAGCTTAACAGGGTTGGCTAGCGGGAGTATTAGTGAGCAGTTCTTC.

This chain joins TRBV7-2 and TRBJ2-1; D uncertain. Germline V CDR1 and CDR2: SGHTA, FQGNSA. Trimming cost V 2 bases and J 4 bases, with 9 bases left between them. The CDR3 consists of 14 residues. The CDR3 region has the DNA TGTGCCAGCAGCTTAAACCCCCAGTACAATGAGCAGTTCTTC. Encoded protein: CASSLNPQYNEQFF.

The chain links TRBV4-3 to TRBJ2-5; a weak D match, TRBD2 (6 bases). Germline assignment: CDR1 LGHNA and CDR2 YSLEER. With 0 bases removed from V and 7 bases from J, the gap between germline ends came to 15 bases. CDR3 length: 15 amino acids. The CDR3: CASSQERRDGGTQYF. The CDR3 DNA sequence: TGCGCCAGCAGCCAAGAGAGGCGGGACGGTGGGACCCAGTACTTC.

The chain is built from TRBV18 and TRBJ1-1; tentatively, D is TRBD1 (6 bases). Germline V CDR1 and CDR2: KGHSH, LQKENI. With 10 bases removed from V and 1 base from J, the gap between germline ends came to 10 bases. CDR3 length equals 12 residues. Here the CDR3 DNA reads TGTGCCACCAAAGGGGGGAACACTGAAGCTTTCTTT. It specifies CATKGGNTEAFF.

The chain is built from TRBV7-3 and TRBJ2-1; 7 bases map to TRBD2. CDR3 length: 16 residues. The V gene end was trimmed by 4 bases and the J gene end by 0 bases; junction bases not matched to a gene: 6. The germline V gene encodes CDR1 SGHTA and CDR2 FQGTGA. The CDR3 region has the DNA TGTGCCAGCAGCTCGGACCTAGCGGTCTCCTACAATGAGCAGTTCTTC. This translates into CASSSDLAVSYNEQFF. The complete variable domain, with remaining parts taken from reference TRBV7-3 and TRBJ2-1, reads GAGVSQTPSNKVTEKGKYVELRCDPISGHTALYWYRQSLGQGPEFLIYFQGTGAADDSGLPNDRFFAVRPEGSVSTLKIQRTERGDSAVYLCASSSDLAVSYNEQFFGPGTRLTVL.

The genes are TRBV13 and TRBJ2-1, with D tentatively TRBD1 (6 bases). V lost 3 bases, J lost 5 bases, and 17 bases lay in between. Germline V gene data show CDR1 as PRHDT and CDR2 as FYEKMQ (reference sequence). CDR3 length equals 16 residues. In nucleotides, the CDR3 is TGTGCCAGCAGCTTCACTGGACAGACAATTAACAATGAGCAGTTCTTC. Translating it yields CASSFTGQTINNEQFF.

This clone was detected a few times. CDR3: CASSQANRVGGEKLFF. As DNA, the CDR3 is TGTGCCAGCAGCCAAGCGAACAGGGTAGGGGGTGAAAAACTGTTTTTT. The V and J genes are TRBV4-2 and TRBJ1-4, with TRBD1 as a possible D gene (6 bases). The V end lost 1 base, the J end lost 7 bases, and 16 bases lay between the germline ends. The CDR3 loop spans 16 amino acids. Germline V CDR1 and CDR2: LGHNA, YNFKEQ.

The genes are TRBV25-1 and TRBJ2-5, with 7 bases identical to TRBD1. This CDR3 has 14 residues. The J segment lost 5 bases and the V segment lost 1 base, leaving 4 bases of the junction unmatched. Germline V gene sequence: CDR1 MGHDK, CDR2 SYGVNS. This CDR3 reads CASSEWKGAETQYF. Here the CDR3 DNA reads TGTGCCAGCAGTGAATGGAAGGGGGCTGAGACCCAGTACTTC.

The CDR3 reads CASTLRRDTEAFF. The CDR3 region has the DNA TGTGCCAGCACCCTCCGACGGGACACTGAAGCTTTCTTT. The chain has TRBV28 and TRBJ1-1; D is unresolved. The V end lost 7 bases, the J end lost 3 bases, and 12 bases lay between the germline ends. Germline CDR1 and CDR2: MDHEN and SYDVKM. The CDR3 consists of 13 residues.